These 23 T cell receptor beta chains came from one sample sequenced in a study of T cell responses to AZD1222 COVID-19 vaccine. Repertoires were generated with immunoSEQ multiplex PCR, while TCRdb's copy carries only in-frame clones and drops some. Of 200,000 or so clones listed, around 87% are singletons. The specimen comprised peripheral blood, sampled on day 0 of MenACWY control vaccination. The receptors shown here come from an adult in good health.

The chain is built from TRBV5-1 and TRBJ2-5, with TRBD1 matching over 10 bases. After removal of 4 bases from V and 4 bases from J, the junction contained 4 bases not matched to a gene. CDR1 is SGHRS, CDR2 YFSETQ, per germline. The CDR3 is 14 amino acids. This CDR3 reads CASSPTGGVETQYF. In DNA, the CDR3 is TGCGCCAGCAGCCCGACAGGGGGCGTAGAGACCCAGTACTTC. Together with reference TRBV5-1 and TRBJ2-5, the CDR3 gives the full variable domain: KAGVTQTPRYLIKTRGQQVTLSCSPISGHRSVSWYQQTPGQGLQFLFEYFSETQRNKGNFPGRFSGRQFSNSRSEMNVSTLELGDSALYLCASSPTGGVETQYFGPGTRLLVL.

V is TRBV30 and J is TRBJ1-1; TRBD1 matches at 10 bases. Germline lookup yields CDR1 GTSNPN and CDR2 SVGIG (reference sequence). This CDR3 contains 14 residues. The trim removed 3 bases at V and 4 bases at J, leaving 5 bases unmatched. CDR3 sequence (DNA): TGTGCCTGGAGCCGACAGGGGGCTGTCACTGAAGCTTTCTTT. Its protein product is CAWSRQGAVTEAFF.

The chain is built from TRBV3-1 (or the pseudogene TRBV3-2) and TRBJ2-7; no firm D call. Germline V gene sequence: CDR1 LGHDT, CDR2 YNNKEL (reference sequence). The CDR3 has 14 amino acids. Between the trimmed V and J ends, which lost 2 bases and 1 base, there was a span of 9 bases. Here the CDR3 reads CASSQNGQSYEQYF. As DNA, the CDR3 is TGTGCCAGCAGCCAAAACGGGCAATCCTACGAGCAGTACTTC.

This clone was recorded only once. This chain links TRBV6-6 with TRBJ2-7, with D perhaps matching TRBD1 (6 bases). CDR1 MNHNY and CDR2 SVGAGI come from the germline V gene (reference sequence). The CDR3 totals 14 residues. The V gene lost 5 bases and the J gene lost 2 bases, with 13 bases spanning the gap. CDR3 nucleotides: TGTGCCAGCAGTATTCGACAGGTTCCCTACGAGCAGTACTTC. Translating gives CASSIRQVPYEQYF.

This chain's CDR3 is CASTSHANTEAFF. The CDR3 DNA reads as TGTGCCAGCACCTCCCATGCCAACACTGAAGCTTTCTTT. The chain employs TRBV14 and TRBJ1-1; D call uncertain. The CDR3 length is 13 residues. The germline CDR1 and CDR2 sequences are SGHDN and FVKESK. Trimming took off 7 bases at V and 2 bases at J, with 11 bases between the two ends.

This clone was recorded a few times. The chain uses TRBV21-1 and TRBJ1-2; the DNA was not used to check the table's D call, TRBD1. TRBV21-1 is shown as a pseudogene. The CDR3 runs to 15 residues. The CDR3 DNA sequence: TGTGCCAGCAGCAAAGAGGGCAGGGATGGGTATGGCTACACCTTC. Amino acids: CASSKEGRDGYGYTF.

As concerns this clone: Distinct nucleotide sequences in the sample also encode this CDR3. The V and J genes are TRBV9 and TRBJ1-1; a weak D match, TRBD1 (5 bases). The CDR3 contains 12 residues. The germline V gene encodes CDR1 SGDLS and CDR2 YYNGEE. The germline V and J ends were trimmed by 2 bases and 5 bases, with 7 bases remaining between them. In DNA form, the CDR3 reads TGTGCCAGCAGCGTGGGGGGGACTGAAGCTTTCTTT. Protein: CASSVGGTEAFF.

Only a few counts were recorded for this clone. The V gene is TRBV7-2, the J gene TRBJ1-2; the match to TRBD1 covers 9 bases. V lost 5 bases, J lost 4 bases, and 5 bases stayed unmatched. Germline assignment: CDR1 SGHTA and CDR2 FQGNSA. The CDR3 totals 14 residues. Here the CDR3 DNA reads TGTGCCAGCAGCACAGAGGACAGGGGCTATGGCTACACCTTC. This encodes CASSTEDRGYGYTF.

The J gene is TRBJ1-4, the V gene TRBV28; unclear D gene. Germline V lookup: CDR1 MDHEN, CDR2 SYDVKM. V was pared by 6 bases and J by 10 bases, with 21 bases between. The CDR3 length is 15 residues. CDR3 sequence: CASSYHPGRGVKLFF. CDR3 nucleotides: TGTGCCAGCAGCTACCACCCGGGCCGAGGTGTAAAACTGTTTTTT.

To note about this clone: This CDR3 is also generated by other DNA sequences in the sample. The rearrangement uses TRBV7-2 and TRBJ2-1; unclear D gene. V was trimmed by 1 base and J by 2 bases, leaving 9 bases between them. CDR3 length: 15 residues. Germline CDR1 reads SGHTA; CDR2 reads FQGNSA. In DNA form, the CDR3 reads TGTGCCAGCAGCTTAGTTGTAGGCACCTACAATGAGCAGTTCTTC. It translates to CASSLVVGTYNEQFF.

The CDR3 reads CASSFPGVYNEQFF. DNA of the CDR3: TGTGCCAGCAGTTTCCCAGGGGTCTACAATGAGCAGTTCTTC. The chain recombines TRBV28 with TRBJ2-1; tentative D call: TRBD1 (6 bases). This CDR3 region has 14 residues. Per germline, CDR1 MDHEN and CDR2 SYDVKM. V was cut by 3 bases and J by 3 bases, with 9 bases left in between.

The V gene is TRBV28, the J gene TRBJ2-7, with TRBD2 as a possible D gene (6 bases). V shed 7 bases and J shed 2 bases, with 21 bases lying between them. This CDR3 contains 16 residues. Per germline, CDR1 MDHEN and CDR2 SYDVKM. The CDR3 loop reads CASTLGPGGVAYEQYF. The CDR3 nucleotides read TGTGCCAGCACCCTAGGCCCTGGAGGGGTAGCCTACGAGCAGTACTTC.

CDR3 nucleotide sequence: TGTGCCAGTAGTCCGACAGGTCCATACGAGCAGTACTTC. Its protein product is CASSPTGPYEQYF. The gene calls are TRBV19 and TRBJ2-7; D might be TRBD1 (6 bases). This CDR3 comprises 13 residues. V dropped 5 bases and J dropped 4 bases, with 12 bases sitting between them. Per germline, CDR1 LNHDA and CDR2 SQIVND (reference sequence).

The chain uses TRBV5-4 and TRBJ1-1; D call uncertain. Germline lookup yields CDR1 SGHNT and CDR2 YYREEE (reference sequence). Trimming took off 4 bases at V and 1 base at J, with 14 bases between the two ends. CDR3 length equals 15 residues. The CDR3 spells CASSPPRGENTEAFF. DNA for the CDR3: TGTGCCAGCAGCCCCCCTCGTGGTGAGAACACTGAAGCTTTCTTT. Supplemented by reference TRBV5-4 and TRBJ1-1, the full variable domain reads ETGVTQSPTHLIKTRGQQVTLRCSSQSGHNTVSWYQQALGQGPQFIFQYYREEENGRGNFPPRFSGLQFPNYSSELNVNALELDDSALYLCASSPPRGENTEAFFGQGTRLTVV.

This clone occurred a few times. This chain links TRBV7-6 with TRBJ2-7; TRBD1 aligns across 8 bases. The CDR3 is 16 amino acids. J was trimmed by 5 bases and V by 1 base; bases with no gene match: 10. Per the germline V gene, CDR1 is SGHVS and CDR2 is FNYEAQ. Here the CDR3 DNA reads TGTGCCAGCAGCTTAGGGTCCGGACAGGGATTCCACGAGCAGTACTTC. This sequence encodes CASSLGSGQGFHEQYF.

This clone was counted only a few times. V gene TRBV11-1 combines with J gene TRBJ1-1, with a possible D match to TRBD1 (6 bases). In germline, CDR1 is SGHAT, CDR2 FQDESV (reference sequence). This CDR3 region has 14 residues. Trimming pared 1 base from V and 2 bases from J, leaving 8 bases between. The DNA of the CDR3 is TGTGCCAGCAGCTTAGAACAGGGCAACACTGAAGCTTTCTTT. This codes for CASSLEQGNTEAFF.

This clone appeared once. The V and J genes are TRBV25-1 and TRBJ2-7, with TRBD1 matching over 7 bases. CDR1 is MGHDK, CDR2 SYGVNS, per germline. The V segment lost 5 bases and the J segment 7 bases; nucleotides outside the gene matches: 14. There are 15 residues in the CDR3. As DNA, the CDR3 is TGTGCCAGCAGTAGTTGGGACAGCCGAATGGGGGAGCAGTACTTC. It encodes CASSSWDSRMGEQYF.

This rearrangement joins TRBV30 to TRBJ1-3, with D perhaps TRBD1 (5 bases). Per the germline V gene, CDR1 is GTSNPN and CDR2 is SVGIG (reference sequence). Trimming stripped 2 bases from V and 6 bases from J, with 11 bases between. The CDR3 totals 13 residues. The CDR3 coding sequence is TGTGCCTGGAGTAACGGAGGGGCAAACACCATATATTTT. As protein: CAWSNGGANTIYF.

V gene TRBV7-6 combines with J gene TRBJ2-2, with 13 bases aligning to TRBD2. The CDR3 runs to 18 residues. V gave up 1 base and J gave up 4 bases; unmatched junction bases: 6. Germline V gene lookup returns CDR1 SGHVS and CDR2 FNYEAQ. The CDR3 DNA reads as TGTGCCAGCAGCTTAGGACTAGCGGGAGGTCCAGGCACCGGGGAGCTGTTTTTT. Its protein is CASSLGLAGGPGTGELFF.

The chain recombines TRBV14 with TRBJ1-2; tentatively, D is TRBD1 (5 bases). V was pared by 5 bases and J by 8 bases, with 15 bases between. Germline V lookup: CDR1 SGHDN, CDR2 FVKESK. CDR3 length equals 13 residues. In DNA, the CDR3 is TGTGCCAGCAGCAAGAAGGGGAAGTACGGCTACACCTTC. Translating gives CASSKKGKYGYTF. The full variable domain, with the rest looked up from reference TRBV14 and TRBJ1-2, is EAGVTQFPSHSVIEKGQTVTLRCDPISGHDNLYWYRRVMGKEIKFLLHFVKESKQDESGMPNNRFLAERTGGTYSTLKVQPAELEDSGVYFCASSKKGKYGYTFGSGTRLTVV.

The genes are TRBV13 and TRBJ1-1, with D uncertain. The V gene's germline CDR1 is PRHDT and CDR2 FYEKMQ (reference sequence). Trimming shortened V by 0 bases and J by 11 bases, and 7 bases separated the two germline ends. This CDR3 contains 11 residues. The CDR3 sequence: CASSLGTGAFF. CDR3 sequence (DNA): TGTGCCAGCAGCTTAGGTACCGGGGCTTTCTTT.

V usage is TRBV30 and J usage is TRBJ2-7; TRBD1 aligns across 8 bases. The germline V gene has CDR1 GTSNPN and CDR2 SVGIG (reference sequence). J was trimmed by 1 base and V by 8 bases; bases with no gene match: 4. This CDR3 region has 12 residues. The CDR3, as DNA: TGTGCCGGGACAGGCCCTTCCTACGAGCAGTACTTC. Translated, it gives CAGTGPSYEQYF.

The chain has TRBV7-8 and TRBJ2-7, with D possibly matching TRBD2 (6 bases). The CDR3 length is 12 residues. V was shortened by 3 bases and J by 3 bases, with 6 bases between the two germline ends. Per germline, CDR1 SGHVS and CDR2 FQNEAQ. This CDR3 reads CASSLRDYEQYF. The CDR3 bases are TGTGCCAGCAGCTTGCGGGACTACGAGCAGTACTTC.